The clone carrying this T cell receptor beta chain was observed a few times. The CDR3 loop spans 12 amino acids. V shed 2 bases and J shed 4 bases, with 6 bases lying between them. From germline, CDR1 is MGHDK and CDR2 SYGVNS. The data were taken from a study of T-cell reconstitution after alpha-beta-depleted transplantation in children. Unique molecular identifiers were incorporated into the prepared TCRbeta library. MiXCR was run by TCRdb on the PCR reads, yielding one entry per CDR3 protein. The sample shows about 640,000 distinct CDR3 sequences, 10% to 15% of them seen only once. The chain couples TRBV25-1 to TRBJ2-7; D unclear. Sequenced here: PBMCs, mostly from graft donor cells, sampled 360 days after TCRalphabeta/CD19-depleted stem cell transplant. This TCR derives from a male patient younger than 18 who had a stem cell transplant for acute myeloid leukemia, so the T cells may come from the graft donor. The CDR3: CASSEVPYEQYF. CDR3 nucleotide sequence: TGTGCCAGCAGTGAAGTGCCTTACGAGCAGTACTTC.